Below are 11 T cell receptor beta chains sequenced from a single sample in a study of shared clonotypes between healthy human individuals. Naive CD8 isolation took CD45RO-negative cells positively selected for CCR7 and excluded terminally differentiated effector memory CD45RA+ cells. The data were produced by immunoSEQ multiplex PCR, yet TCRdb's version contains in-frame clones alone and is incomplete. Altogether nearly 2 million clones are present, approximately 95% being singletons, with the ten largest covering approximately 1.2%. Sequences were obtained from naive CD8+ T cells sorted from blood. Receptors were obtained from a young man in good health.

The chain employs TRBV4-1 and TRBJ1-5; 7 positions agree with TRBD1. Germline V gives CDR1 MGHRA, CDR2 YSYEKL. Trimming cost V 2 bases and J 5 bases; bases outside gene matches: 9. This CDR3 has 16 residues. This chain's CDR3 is CASSQRVGQVDQPQHF. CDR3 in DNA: TGCGCCAGCAGCCAACGGGTCGGACAGGTTGATCAGCCCCAGCATTTT.

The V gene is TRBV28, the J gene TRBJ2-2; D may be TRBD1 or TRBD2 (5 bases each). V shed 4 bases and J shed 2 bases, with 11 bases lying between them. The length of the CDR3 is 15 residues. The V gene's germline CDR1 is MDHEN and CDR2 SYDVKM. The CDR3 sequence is CASSWDGENTGELFF. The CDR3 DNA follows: TGTGCCAGCAGTTGGGACGGGGAAAACACCGGGGAGCTGTTTTTT. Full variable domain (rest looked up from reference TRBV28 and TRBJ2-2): DVKVTQSSRYLVKRTGEKVFLECVQDMDHENMFWYRQDPGLGLRLIYFSYDVKMKEKGDIPEGYSVSREKKERFSLILESASTNQTSMYLCASSWDGENTGELFFGEGSRLTVL.

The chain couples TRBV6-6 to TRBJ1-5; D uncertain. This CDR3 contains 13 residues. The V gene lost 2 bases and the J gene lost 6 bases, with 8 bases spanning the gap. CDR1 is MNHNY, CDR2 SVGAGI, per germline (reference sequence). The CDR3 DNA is TGTGCCAGCAGTTACGAAGGAGGTCAGCCCCAGCATTTT. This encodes CASSYEGGQPQHF.

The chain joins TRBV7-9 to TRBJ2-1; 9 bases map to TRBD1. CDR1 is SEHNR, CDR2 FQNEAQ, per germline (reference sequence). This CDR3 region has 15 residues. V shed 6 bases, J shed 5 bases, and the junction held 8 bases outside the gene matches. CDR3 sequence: CASSHRQGEDNEQFF. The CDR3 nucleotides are TGTGCCAGCAGTCACCGACAGGGGGAAGACAATGAGCAGTTCTTC. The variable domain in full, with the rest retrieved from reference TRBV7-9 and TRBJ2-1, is DTGVSQNPRHKITKRGQNVTFRCDPISEHNRLYWYRQTLGQGPEFLTYFQNEAQLEKSRLLSDRFSAERPKGSFSTLEIQRTEQGDSAMYLCASSHRQGEDNEQFFGPGTRLTVL.

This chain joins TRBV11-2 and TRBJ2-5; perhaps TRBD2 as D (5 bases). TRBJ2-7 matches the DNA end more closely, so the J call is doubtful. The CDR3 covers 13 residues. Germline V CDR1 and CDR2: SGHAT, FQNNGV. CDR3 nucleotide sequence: TGTGCCAGCAGCATGGAGGCGTGGCACGAGCAGTACTTC. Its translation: CASSMEAWHEQYF.

CDR3 nucleotides: TGTGCCAGCAGCTTATCCCCCGCAGGGCCCCCCTACAATGAGCAGTTCTTC. This sequence encodes CASSLSPAGPPYNEQFF. The rearrangement links TRBV11-2 to TRBJ2-1; weak D call: TRBD1 (5 bases). The CDR3 covers 17 residues. The ends were cut back, 2 bases at V and 2 bases at J, with 16 bases in the middle. CDR1 is SGHAT and CDR2 is FQNNGV in the germline V gene.

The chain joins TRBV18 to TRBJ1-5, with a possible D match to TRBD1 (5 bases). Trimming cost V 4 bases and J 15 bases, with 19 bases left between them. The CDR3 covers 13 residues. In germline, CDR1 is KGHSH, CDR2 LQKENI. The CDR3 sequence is CASSRDGALTRHF. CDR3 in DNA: TGTGCCAGCTCACGGGACGGCGCTTTAACTCGGCATTTT. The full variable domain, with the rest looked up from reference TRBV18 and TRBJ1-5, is NAGVMQNPRHLVRRRGQEARLRCSPMKGHSHVYWYRQLPEEGLKFMVYLQKENIIDESGMPKERFSAEFPKEGPSILRIQQVVRGDSAAYFCASSRDGALTRHFGDGTRLSIL.

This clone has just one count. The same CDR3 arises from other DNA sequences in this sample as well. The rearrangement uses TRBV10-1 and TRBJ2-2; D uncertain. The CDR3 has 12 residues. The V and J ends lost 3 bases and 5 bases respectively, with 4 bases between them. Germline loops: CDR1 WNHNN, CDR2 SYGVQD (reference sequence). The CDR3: CASSESTGELFF. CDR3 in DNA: TGCGCCAGCAGTGAATCGACCGGGGAGCTGTTTTTT.

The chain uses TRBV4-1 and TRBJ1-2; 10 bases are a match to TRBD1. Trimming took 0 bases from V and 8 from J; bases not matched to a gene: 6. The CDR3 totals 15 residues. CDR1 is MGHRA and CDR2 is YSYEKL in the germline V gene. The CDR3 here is CASSQDWTGGGGYTF. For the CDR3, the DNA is TGCGCCAGCAGCCAAGATTGGACAGGGGGAGGGGGCTACACCTTC.

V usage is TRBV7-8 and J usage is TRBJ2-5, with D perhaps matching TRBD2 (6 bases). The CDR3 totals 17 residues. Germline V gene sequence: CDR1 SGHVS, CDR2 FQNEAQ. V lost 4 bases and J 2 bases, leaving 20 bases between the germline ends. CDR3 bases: TGTGCCAGCAGCTACGACCCCATAACCGGGACTCAAGAGACCCAGTACTTC. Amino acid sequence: CASSYDPITGTQETQYF.

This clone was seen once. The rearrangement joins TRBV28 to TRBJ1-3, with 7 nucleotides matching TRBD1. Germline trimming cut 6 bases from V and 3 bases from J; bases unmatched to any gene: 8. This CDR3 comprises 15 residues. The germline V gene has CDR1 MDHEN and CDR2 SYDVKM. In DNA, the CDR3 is TGTGCCAGCAGCCTTGACAGGGACCTTGGAAACACCATATATTTT. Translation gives CASSLDRDLGNTIYF.